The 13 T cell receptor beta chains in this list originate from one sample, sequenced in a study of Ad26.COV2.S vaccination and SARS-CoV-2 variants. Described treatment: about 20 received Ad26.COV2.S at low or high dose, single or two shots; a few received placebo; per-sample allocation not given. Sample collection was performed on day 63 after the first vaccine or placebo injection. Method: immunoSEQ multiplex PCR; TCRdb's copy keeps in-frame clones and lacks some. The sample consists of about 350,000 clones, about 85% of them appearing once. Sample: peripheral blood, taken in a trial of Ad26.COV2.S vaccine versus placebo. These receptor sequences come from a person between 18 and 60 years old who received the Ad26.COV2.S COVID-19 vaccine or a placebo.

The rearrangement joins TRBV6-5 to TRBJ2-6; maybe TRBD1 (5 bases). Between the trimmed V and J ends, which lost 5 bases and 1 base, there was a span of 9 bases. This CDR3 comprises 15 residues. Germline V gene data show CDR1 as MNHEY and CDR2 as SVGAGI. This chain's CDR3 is CASSPRQSGANVLTF. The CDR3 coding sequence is TGTGCCAGCAGTCCTCGACAGTCTGGGGCCAACGTCCTGACTTTC.

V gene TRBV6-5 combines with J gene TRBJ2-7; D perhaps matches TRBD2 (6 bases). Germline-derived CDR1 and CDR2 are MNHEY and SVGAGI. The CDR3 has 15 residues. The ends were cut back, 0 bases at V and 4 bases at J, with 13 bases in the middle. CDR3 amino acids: CASSYSRSGGYEQYF. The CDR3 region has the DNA TGTGCCAGCAGTTACTCGAGAAGTGGAGGGTACGAGCAGTACTTC.

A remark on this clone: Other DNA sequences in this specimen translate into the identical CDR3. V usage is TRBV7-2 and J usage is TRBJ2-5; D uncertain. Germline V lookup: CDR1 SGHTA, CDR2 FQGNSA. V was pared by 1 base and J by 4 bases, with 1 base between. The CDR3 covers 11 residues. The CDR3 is CASSLVETQYF. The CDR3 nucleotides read TGTGCCAGCAGCTTAGTAGAGACCCAGTACTTC.

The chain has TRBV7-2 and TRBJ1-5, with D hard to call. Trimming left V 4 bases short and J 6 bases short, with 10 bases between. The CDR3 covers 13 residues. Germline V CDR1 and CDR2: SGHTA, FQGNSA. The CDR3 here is CASSYRGGQPQHF. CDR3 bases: TGTGCCAGCAGCTACCGGGGTGGTCAGCCCCAGCATTTT.

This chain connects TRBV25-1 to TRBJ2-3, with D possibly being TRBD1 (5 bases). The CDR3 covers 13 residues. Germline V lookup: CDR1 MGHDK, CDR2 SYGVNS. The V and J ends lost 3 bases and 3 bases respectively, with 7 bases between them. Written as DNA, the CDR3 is TGTGCCAGCAGTGACTCAGGGACAGATACGCAGTATTTT. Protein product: CASSDSGTDTQYF.

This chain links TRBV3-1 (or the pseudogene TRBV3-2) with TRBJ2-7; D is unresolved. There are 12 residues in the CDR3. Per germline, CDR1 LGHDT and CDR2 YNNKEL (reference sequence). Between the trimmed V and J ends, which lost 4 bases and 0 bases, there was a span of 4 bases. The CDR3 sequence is CASSLGSYEQYF. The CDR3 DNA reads TGTGCCAGCAGCCTCGGCTCCTACGAGCAGTACTTC.

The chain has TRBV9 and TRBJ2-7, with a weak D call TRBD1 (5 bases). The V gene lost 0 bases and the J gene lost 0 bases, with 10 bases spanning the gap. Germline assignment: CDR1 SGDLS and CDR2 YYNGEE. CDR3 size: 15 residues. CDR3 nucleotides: TGTGCCAGCAGCGTAGACGCAGGGTACTCCTACGAGCAGTACTTC. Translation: CASSVDAGYSYEQYF.

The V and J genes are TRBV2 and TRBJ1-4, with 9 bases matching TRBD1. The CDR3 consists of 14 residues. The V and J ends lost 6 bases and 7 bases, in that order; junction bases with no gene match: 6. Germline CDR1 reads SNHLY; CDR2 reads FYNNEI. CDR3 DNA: TGTGCCAGCAGCGGTGACAGGGGGGCTGAAAAACTGTTTTTT. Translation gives CASSGDRGAEKLFF.

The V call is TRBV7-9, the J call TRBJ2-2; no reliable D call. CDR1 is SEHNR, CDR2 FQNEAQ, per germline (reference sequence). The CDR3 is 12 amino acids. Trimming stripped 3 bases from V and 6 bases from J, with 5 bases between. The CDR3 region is CASSFFSGELFF. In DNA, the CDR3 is TGTGCCAGCAGCTTTTTTTCCGGGGAGCTGTTTTTT.

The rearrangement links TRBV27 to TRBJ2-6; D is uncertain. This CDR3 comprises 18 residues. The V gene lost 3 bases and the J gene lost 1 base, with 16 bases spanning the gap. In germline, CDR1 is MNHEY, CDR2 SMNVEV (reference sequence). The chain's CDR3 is CASSFREGSRSGANVLTF. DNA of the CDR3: TGTGCCAGCAGTTTCCGTGAAGGGTCTAGGTCTGGGGCCAACGTCCTGACTTTC.

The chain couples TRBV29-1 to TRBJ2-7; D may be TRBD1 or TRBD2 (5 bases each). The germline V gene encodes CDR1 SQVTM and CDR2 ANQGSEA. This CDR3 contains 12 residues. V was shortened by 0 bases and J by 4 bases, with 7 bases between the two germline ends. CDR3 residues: CSVEERGYEQYF. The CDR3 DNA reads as TGCAGCGTTGAAGAGAGGGGATACGAGCAGTACTTC.

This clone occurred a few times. In DNA, the CDR3 is TGTGCCAGTAGTGGTCGACAGGGAGAGGCAGATACGCAGTATTTT. Protein sequence: CASSGRQGEADTQYF. V is TRBV19 and J is TRBJ2-3, with 7 bases aligning to TRBD1. Germline values: CDR1 LNHDA, CDR2 SQIVND (reference sequence). CDR3 length equals 15 residues. Losses at the gene ends were 5 bases for V and 4 bases for J; bases not matched to a gene: 9. The complete variable domain, with remaining parts taken from reference TRBV19 and TRBJ2-3, reads DGGITQSPKYLFRKEGQNVTLSCEQNLNHDAMYWYRQDPGQGLRLIYYSQIVNDFQKGDIAEGYSVSREKKESFPLTVTSAQKNPTAFYLCASSGRQGEADTQYFGPGTRLTVL.

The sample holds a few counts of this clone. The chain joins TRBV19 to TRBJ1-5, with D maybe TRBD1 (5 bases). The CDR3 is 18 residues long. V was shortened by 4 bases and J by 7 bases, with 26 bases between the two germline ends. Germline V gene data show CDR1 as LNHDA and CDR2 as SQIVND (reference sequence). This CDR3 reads CASSKKATGPSGGQPQHF. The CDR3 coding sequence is TGTGCCAGTAGTAAGAAGGCAACGGGACCCTCAGGTGGACAGCCCCAGCATTTT.